Listed here is a single T cell receptor beta chain. The junction and the germline gene differ at one end; a read error may be behind it. This sample was taken from a study of cytomegalovirus exposure and HLA in healthy donors. In the PCR, 60 Vbeta and 13 Jbeta primers were used. The repertoire was sequenced with immunoSEQ multiplex PCR; TCRdb's copy has only in-frame clones and lacks some. The sample consists of 150,000 to 200,000 clones, around 85% of them appearing once. Sequencing was carried out using PBMCs. The receptor comes from a human donor in good health.

The CDR3 DNA sequence: TGTGCCAGCACCCTGACAGGGGATCGCTATGGCTACGCCTTC. It translates to CASTLTGDRYGYAF. The V call is TRBV6-5, the J call TRBJ1-2; 8 positions match TRBD1. The CDR3 loop spans 14 amino acids. The germline gives CDR1 MNHEY, CDR2 SVGAGI.